This TCR beta chain was observed in a study of early T cells in non-severe SARS-CoV-2 infection. The wider study: Chains were unpaired, as sequencing was done on bulk RNA from unsorted whole blood. The study's findings and limits: Anti-spike CD8 responses were favored in VDJdb matching, and private and CD4 specificities were missed.

Points on this clonotype: No antigen is known for it.

Germline V CDR1 and CDR2: MNHNY, SVGAGI (reference sequence). CDR3 length: 16 amino acids. V was shortened by 0 bases and J by 0 bases, with 9 bases between the two germline ends. As part of library construction, unique molecular identifiers were attached to individual cDNA molecules. TCRdb reprocessed the 5' RACE reads via MiXCR and lists one record per CDR3 protein. This table has 80,000 to 95,000 distinct CDR3 sequences, 14% appearing once. This clonotype was sampled from an adult who was a healthcare worker with PCR-confirmed SARS-CoV-2 infection or an uninfected control (not recorded which). The specimen sequenced was whole blood. The chain combines TRBV6-6 with TRBJ1-3, with no clear D. CDR3 sequence: CASSYSKQFSGNTIYF. Written as DNA, the CDR3 is TGTGCCAGCAGTTACTCGAAGCAGTTCTCTGGAAACACCATATATTTT.